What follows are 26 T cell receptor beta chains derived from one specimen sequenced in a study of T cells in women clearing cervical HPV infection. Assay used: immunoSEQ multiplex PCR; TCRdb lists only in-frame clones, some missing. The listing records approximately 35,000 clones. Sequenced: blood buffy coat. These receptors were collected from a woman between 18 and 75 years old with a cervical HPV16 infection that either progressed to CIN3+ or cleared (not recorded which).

The CDR3 sequence is CASSTGGEAFF. The covered CDR3 bases are TGTGCCAGCAGTACAGGAGGTGAA. The V call is TRBV25-1, the J call TRBJ1-1; TRBD1 might be the D (5 bases). Read sequence stops 3 residues before the CDR3 end, and the germline J gene provides the missing end. V was trimmed by 5 bases and J by 7 bases, leaving 8 bases between them. Looked up from germline, CDR1 is MGHDK and CDR2 is SYGVNS. CDR3 size: 11 residues.

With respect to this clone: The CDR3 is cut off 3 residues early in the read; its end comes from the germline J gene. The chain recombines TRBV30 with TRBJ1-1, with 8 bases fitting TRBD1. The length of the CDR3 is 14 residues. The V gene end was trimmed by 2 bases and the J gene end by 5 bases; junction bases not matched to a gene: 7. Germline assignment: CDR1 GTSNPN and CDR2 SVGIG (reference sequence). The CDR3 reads CAWSSGQGETEAFF. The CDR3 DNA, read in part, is TGTGCCTGGAGTAGCGGACAGGGAGAGACTGAA.

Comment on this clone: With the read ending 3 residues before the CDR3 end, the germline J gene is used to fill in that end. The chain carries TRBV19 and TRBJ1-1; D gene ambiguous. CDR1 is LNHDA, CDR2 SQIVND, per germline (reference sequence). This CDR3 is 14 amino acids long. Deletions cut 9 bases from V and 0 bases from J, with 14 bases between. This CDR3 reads CASNNWAMNTEAFF. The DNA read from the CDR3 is TGTGCCAGCAACAACTGGGCCATGAACACTGAA.

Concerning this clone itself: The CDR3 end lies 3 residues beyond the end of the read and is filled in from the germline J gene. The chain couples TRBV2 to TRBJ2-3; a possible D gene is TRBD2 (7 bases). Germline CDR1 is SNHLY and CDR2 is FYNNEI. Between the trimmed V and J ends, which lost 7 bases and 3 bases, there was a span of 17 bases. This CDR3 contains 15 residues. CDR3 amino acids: CASTREGERTDTQYF. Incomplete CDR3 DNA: TGTGCCAGCACCAGGGAGGGGGAGCGAACAGATACG.

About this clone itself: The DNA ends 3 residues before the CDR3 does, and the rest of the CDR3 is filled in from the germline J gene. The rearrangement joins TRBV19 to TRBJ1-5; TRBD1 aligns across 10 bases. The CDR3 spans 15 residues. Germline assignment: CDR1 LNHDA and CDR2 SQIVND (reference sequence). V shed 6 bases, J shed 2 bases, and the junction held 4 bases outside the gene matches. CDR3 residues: CASRPGTGGNQPQHF. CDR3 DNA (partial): TGTGCCAGTAGGCCCGGGACAGGGGGCAATCAGCCC.

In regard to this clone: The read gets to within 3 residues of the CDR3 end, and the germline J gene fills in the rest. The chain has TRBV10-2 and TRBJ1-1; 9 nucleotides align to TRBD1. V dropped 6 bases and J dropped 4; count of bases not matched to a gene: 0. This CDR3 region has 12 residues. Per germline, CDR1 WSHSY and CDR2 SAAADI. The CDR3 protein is CASRTGGTEAFF. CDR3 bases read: TGCGCCAGCAGGACAGGGGGCACTGAA.

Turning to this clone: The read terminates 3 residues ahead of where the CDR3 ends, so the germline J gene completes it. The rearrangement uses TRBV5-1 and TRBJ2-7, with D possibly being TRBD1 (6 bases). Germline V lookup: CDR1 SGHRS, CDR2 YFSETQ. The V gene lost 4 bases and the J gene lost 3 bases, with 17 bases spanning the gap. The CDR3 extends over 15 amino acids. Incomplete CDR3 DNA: TGCGCCAGCAGCCCGGAGGCAGGGGAAAACTACGAG. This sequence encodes CASSPEAGENYE. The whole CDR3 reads CASSPEAGENYEQYF.

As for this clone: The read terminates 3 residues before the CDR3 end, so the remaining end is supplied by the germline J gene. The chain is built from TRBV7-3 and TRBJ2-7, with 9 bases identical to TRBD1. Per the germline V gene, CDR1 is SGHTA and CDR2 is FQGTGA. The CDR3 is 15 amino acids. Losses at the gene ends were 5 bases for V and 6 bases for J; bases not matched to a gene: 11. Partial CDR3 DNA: TGTGCCAGCAGCCTCCTGGGGACAGGGCCTTCCGAG. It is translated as CASSLLGTGPSE. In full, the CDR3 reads CASSLLGTGPSEQYF.

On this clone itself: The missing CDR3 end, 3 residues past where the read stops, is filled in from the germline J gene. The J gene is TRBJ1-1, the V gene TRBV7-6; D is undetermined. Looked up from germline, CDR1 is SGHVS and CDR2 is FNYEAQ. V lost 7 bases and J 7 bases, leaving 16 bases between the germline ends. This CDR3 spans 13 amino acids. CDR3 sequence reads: CASTPAAGVEAFF. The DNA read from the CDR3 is TGTGCCAGCACCCCAGCGGCAGGCGTTGAA.

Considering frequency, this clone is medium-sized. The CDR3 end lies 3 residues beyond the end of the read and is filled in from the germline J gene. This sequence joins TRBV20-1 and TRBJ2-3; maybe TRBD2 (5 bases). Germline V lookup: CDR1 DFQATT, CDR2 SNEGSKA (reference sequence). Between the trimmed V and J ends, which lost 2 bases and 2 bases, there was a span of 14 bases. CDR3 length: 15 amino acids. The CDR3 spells CSARPLEKYTDTQYF. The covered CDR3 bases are TGCAGTGCTAGACCACTAGAGAAGTACACAGATACG.

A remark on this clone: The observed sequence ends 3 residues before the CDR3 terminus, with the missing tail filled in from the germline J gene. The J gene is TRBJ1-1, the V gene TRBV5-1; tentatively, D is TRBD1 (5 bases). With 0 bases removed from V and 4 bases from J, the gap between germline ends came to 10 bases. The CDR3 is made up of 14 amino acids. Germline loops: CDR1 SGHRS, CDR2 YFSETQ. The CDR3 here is CASSLAPGLTEAFF. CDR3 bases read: TGCGCCAGCAGCTTGGCACCAGGGCTCACTGAA.

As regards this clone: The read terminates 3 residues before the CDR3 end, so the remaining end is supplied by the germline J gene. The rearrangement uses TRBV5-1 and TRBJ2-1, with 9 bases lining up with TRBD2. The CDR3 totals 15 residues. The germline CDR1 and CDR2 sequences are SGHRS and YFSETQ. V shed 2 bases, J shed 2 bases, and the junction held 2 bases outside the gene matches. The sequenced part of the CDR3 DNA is TGCGCCAGCAGCTTTTCTAGCGGGGCCTACAATGAG. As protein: CASSFSSGAYNE. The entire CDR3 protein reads CASSFSSGAYNEQFF.

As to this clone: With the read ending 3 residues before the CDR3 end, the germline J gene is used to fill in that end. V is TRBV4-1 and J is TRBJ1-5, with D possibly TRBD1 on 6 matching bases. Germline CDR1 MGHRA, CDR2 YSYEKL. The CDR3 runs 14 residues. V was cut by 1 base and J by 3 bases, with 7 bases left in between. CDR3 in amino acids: CASSQGTDNQPQHF. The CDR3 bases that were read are TGCGCCAGCAGCCAAGGGACAGACAATCAGCCC.

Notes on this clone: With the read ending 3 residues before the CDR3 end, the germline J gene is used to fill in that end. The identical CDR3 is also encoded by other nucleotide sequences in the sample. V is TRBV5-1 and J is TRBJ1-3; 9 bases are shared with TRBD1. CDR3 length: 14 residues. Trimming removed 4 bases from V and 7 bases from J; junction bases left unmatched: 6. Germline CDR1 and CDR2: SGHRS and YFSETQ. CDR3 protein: CASSQGTGRNTIYF. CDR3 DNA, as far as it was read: TGCGCCAGCAGCCAAGGGACAGGGAGGAACACC.

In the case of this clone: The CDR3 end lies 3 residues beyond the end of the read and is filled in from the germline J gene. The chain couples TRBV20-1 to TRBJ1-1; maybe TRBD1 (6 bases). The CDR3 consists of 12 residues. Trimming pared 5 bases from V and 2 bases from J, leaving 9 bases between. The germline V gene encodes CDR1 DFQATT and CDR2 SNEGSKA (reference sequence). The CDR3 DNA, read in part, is TGCAGTGCTCGGGACACTAACACTGAA. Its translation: CSARDTNTE. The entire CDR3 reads CSARDTNTEAFF.

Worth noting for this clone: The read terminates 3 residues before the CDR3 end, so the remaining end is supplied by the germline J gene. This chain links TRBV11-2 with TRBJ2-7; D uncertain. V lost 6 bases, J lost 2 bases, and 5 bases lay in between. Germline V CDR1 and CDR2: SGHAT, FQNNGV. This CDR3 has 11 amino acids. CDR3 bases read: TGTGCCAGCAGTGTAACCTACGAG. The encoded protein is CASSVTYE. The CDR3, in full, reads CASSVTYEQYF.

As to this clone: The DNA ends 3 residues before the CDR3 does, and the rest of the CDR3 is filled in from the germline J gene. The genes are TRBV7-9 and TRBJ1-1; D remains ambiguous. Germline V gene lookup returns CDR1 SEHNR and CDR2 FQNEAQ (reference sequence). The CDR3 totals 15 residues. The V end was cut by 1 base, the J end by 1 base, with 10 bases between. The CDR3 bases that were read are TGTGCCAGCAGCTTAGTGGGCCGCCGGAACACTGAA. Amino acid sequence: CASSLVGRRNTE. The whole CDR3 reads CASSLVGRRNTEAFF.

The CDR3 sequence is CASNLLGSGEQFF. The CDR3 DNA, read in part, is TGTGCCAGCAACCTCTTGGGCAGCGGTGAG. This chain uses TRBV7-3 with TRBJ2-1; tentatively, D is TRBD2 (5 bases). The read gets to within 3 residues of the CDR3 end, and the germline J gene fills in the rest. V was pared by 7 bases and J by 9 bases, with 16 bases between. Germline CDR1 SGHTA, CDR2 FQGTGA. The CDR3 consists of 13 residues.

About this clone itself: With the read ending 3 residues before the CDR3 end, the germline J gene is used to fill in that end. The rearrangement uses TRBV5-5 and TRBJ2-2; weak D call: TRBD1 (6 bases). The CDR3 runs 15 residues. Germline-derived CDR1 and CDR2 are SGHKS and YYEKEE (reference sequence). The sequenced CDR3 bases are TGTGCCAGCAGCCCACCCGGGACAAATAATGAAAAG. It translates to CASSPPGTNNEK. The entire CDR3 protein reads CASSPPGTNNEKLFF.

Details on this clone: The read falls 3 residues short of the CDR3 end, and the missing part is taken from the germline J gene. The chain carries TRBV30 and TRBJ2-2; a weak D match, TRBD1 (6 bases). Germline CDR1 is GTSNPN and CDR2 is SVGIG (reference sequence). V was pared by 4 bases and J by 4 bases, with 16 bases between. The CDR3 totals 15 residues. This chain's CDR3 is CAWTGEAGVTGELFF. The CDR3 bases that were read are TGTGCCTGGACCGGAGAGGCAGGGGTCACCGGGGAG.

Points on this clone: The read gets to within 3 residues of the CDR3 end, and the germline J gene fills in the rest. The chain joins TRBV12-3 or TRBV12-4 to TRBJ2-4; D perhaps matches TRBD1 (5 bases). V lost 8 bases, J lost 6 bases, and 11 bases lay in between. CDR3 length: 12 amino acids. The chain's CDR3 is CASGPQGNIQYF. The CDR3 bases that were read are TGTGCCAGCGGCCCCCAGGGAAACATT.

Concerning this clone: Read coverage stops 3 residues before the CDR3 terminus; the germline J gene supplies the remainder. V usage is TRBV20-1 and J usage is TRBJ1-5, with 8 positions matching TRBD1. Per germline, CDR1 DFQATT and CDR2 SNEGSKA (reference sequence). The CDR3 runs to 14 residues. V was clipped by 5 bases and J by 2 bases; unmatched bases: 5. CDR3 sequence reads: CSARPDRGNQPQHF. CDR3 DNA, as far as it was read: TGCAGTGCTCGCCCGGACAGGGGCAATCAGCCC.

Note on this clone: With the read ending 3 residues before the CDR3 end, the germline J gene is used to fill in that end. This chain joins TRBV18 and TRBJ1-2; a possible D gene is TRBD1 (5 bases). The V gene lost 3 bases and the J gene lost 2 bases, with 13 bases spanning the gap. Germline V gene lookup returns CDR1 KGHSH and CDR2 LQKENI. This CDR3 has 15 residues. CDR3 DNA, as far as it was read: TGTGCCAGCTCACCGACCAGGGCCCCCAACTATGGC. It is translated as CASSPTRAPNYG. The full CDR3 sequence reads CASSPTRAPNYGYTF.

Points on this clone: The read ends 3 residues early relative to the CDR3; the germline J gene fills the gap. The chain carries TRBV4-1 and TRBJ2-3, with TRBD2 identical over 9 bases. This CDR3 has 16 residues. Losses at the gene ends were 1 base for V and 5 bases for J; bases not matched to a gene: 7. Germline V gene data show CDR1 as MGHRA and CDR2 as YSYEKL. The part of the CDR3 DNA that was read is TGCGCCAGCAGCCAAGGGCGGGGGGGCCGATTAGATACG. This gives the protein CASSQGRGGRLDT. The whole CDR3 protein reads CASSQGRGGRLDTQYF.

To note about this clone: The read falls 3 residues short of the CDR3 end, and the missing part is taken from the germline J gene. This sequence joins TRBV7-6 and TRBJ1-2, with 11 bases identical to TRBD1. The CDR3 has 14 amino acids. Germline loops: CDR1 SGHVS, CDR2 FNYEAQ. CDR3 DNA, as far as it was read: TGTGCCAGCAGCTTGGGGACAGGGGGACTCGAC. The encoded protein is CASSLGTGGLD. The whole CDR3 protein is CASSLGTGGLDYTF.

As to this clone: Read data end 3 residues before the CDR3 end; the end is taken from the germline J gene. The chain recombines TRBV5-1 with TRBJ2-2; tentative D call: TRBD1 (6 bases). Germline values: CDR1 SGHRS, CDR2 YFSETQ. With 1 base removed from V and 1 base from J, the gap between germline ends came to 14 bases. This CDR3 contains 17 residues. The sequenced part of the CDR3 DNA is TGCGCCAGCAGCTTGTCGGGGCCAGGGGAGAACACCGGGGAG. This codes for CASSLSGPGENTGE. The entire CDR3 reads CASSLSGPGENTGELFF.